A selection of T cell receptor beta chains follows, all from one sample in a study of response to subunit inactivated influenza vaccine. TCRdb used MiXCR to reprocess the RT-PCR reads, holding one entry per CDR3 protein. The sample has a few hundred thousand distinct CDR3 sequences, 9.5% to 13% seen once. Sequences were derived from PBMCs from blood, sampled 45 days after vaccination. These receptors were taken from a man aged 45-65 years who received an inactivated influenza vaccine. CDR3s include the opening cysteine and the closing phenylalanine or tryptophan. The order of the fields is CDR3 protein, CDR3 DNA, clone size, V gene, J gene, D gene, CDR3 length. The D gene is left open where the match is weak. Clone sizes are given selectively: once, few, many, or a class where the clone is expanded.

CASSDGQGRSTDTQYF	TGTGCCAGCAGCGACGGACAGGGACGAAGCACAGATACGCAGTATTTT	.	TRBV2	TRBJ2-3	TRBD1	16
CASTHRVGQPQHF	TGTGCCAGCACCCACAGGGTGGGTCAGCCCCAGCATTTT	many	TRBV6-2/TRBV6-3	TRBJ1-5	.	13
CASSLSSRFTEAFF	TGTGCCAGCAGCTTATCAAGCCGATTCACTGAAGCTTTCTTT	many	TRBV5-5	TRBJ1-1	.	14
CASSLRRGTMDEQYF	TGTGCCAGCAGCTTACGGCGGGGGACTATGGACGAGCAGTACTTC	.	TRBV7-8	TRBJ2-7	TRBD2	15
CASSQGTFQETQYF	TGTGCCAGCAGCCAAGGGACTTTCCAAGAGACCCAGTACTTC	many	TRBV3-1	TRBJ2-5	.	14
CASSVDPSGTETQYF	TGTGCCAGCAGCGTAGACCCTAGCGGGACAGAGACCCAGTACTTC	few	TRBV9	TRBJ2-5	TRBD2	15
CASSALTSPYNEQFF	TGTGCCAGCTCAGCCTTGACTAGCCCCTACAATGAGCAGTTCTTC	once	TRBV18	TRBJ2-1	TRBD2	15
CASSRPLEREDYNEQFF	TGTGCCAGCAGCCGCCCCCTGGAGCGGGAGGACTACAATGAGCAGTTCTTC	.	TRBV11-2	TRBJ2-1	TRBD2	17
CSASVGNTEAFF	TGCAGTGCCTCGGTGGGAAACACTGAAGCTTTCTTT	many	TRBV20-1	TRBJ1-1	.	12
CASSLPNARPAF	TGTGCCAGCAGTTTACCAAATGCCCGACCTGCATTT	.	TRBV12-3/TRBV12-4	TRBJ1-5	.	12
CASSPPLSSYTF	TGTGCCAGCAGCCCCCCTCTGTCGAGCTACACCTTC	few	TRBV11-2	TRBJ1-2	.	12
CASSFSAGMNTEAFF	TGTGCCAGCAGTTTTTCGGCAGGGATGAACACTGAAGCTTTCTTT	.	TRBV28	TRBJ1-1	.	15
CAISDLPESSYGYTF	TGTGCCATCAGTGATCTTCCCGAGTCTAGCTATGGCTACACCTTC	many	TRBV10-3	TRBJ1-2	.	15
CASSSGTTNTGELFF	TGCGCCAGCAGTTCCGGGACCACGAACACCGGGGAGCTGTTTTTT	many	TRBV5-1	TRBJ2-2	.	15
CASSYSDRGENEQYF	TGTGCCAGCAGTTATTCGGACAGGGGGGAAAACGAGCAGTACTTC	few	TRBV6-2/TRBV6-3	TRBJ2-7	TRBD1	15
CASSESGAHNEQFF	TGCGCCAGCAGTGAGTCGGGGGCCCACAATGAGCAGTTCTTC	.	TRBV10-2	TRBJ2-1	.	14
CSAIDPGSNYNEQFF	TGCAGTGCTATAGACCCGGGATCCAATTACAATGAGCAGTTCTTC	.	TRBV20-1	TRBJ2-1	.	15
CAISVAPPGNTIYF	TGTGCCATCAGTGTCGCGCCGCCTGGAAACACCATATATTTT	.	TRBV10-3	TRBJ1-3	.	14
CASSAEQRLNEKLFF	TGCGCCAGCAGCGCAGAACAGAGACTGAATGAAAAACTGTTTTTT	few	TRBV5-1	TRBJ1-4	.	15
CASSLAPNQPQHF	TGTGCCAGCAGCCTAGCTCCAAATCAGCCCCAGCATTTT	many	TRBV28	TRBJ1-5	.	13
CASMNRGYGTDTQYF	TGTGCCAGCATGAACAGGGGGTACGGGACAGATACGCAGTATTTT	.	TRBV6-1	TRBJ2-3	TRBD1	15
CASSARLDRGRQETQYF	TGTGCCAGCAGCGCAAGACTGGACAGGGGGCGACAAGAGACCCAGTACTTC	.	TRBV9	TRBJ2-5	TRBD1	17
CASSFQGRGNQPQHF	TGTGCCAGCAGTTTCCAGGGTAGAGGCAATCAGCCCCAGCATTTT	few	TRBV28	TRBJ1-5	.	15
CASSLGHSEQYF	TGTGCCAGCAGCTTAGGGCATAGCGAGCAGTACTTC	many	TRBV7-8	TRBJ2-7	.	12
CASRGTGGEETQYF	TGTGCCAGCAGAGGGACAGGGGGCGAGGAGACCCAGTACTTC	.	TRBV2	TRBJ2-5	TRBD1	14
CASSRDRAITGNEKLFF	TGTGCCAGCAGTAGGGACAGGGCCATCACGGGTAATGAAAAACTGTTTTTT	few	TRBV6-1	TRBJ1-4	TRBD1	17
CASSSSRAYEQFF	TGTGCCAGCAGTTCATCTAGGGCGTATGAGCAGTTCTTC	.	TRBV6-5	TRBJ2-1	.	13
CASSSPPGRGGRWETQYF	TGTGCCAGCAGTTCTCCCCCGGGGCGGGGGGGCCGCTGGGAGACCCAGTACTTC	few	TRBV28	TRBJ2-5	TRBD2	18
CSASGRGGNTGELFF	TGCAGTGCTAGCGGACGAGGGGGCAACACCGGGGAGCTGTTTTTT	.	TRBV20-1	TRBJ2-2	TRBD1	15
CASSSGQGGPYEQYF	TGTGCCAGCAGCTCGGGACAGGGGGGCCCCTACGAGCAGTACTTC	.	TRBV7-2	TRBJ2-7	TRBD1	15
CASSLGLLGPDTQYF	TGTGCCAGCAGCTTAGGCTTACTGGGGCCAGATACGCAGTATTTT	.	TRBV7-9	TRBJ2-3	.	15
CSAARGASGNQPQHF	TGCAGTGCGGCAAGGGGTGCATCCGGCAATCAGCCCCAGCATTTT	many	TRBV20-1	TRBJ1-5	.	15
CASSVEQGGEQFF	TGTGCCAGCAGCGTAGAACAGGGTGGCGAGCAGTTCTTC	.	TRBV9	TRBJ2-1	.	13
CSAKGSGGSDTQYF	TGCAGTGCTAAGGGTAGCGGGGGCTCAGATACGCAGTATTTT	.	TRBV20-1	TRBJ2-3	TRBD2	14
CASSLKQGTEAFF	TGCGCCAGCAGCTTGAAACAGGGTACTGAAGCTTTCTTT	many	TRBV5-1	TRBJ1-1	.	13
CASSLTGSGGYTF	TGTGCCAGCAGTTTGACTGGTAGCGGTGGCTACACCTTC	.	TRBV12-3/TRBV12-4	TRBJ1-2	.	13
CASSDHYNTGELFF	TGTGCCAGCAGCGATCACTACAACACCGGGGAGCTGTTTTTT	.	TRBV11-3	TRBJ2-2	.	14
CASSLDRGLEREQYF	TGCGCCAGCAGTTTAGACAGGGGGCTAGAGCGGGAGCAGTACTTC	.	TRBV5-1	TRBJ2-7	TRBD1	15
CASSKNSPLDRLQETQYF	TGTGCCAGCAGTAAAAACTCCCCGCTTGACAGGTTACAAGAGACCCAGTACTTC	.	TRBV6-1	TRBJ2-5	.	18
CASSRGATNEKLFF	TGTGCCAGCAGCCGCGGTGCAACTAATGAAAAACTGTTTTTT	many	TRBV6-1	TRBJ1-4	.	14
CASSIRQGSNSGANVLTF	TGCGCCAGCAGCATCCGACAGGGTTCGAACTCTGGGGCCAACGTCCTGACTTTC	.	TRBV5-1	TRBJ2-6	TRBD1	18
CASSLDPRSSSYEQYF	TGCGCCAGCAGCTTGGATCCAAGGAGCTCCTCCTACGAGCAGTACTTC	.	TRBV5-1	TRBJ2-7	.	16
CSVQRGTYSYEQYF	TGCAGTGTCCAGCGGGGGACCTACTCCTACGAGCAGTACTTC	few	TRBV20-1	TRBJ2-7	TRBD2	14
CSVRGRDTSYNEQFF	TGCAGCGTTAGGGGGCGGGATACGTCCTACAATGAGCAGTTCTTC	once	TRBV29-1	TRBJ2-1	.	15
CASSDSGSSTPFEQYF	TGTGCCAGCAGTGACTCGGGATCAAGCACCCCATTTGAGCAGTACTTC	.	TRBV2	TRBJ2-7	.	16